This TCR beta chain stems from a study of T-cell memory formation after mild COVID-19. General study findings and limits: Detection of some responders pre-infection suggested pre-existing cross-reactive memory T cells participated. Balance between CD4 and CD8 was seen in clones contracting day 15 to 85, and a CD4+ lean was seen in later expanders.

This clonotype appeared a few times. The antigen remains unidentified. With V trimmed by 2 bases and J by 8 bases, 5 bases remained unmatched. The CDR3 runs 14 residues. Germline values: CDR1 LGHNA, CDR2 YSLEER. TCRdb redid the calling of the 5' RACE reads with MiXCR, one entry per CDR3 protein. The sample contains around 200,000 distinct CDR3 sequences, roughly 18% of which appear only once. This clonotype originated in a man aged 18-30 years who had mild COVID-19 (a few samples of this study predate the infection). Cell type and time point are not known. Source material: PBMCs or a T cell subset sorted from them (not recorded which). The rearrangement uses TRBV4-3 and TRBJ1-4; 7 bases match TRBD1. The CDR3 is CASSQNRGGEKLFF. The CDR3 DNA sequence: TGCGCCAGCAGCCAAAACAGGGGAGGCGAAAAACTGTTTTTT.